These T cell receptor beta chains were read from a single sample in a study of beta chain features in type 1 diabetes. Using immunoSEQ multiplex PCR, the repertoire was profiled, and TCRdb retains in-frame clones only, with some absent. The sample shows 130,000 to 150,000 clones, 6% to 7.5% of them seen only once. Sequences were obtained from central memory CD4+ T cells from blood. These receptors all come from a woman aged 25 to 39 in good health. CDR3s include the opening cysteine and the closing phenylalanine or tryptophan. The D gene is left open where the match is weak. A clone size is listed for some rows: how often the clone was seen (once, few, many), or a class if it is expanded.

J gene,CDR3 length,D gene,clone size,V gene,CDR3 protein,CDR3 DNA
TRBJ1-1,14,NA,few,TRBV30,CAWRDSQGSAEAFF,TGTGCCTGGAGAGATTCACAGGGAAGCGCTGAAGCTTTCTTT
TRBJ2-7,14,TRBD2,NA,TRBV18,CASSLSSGRNEQYF,TGTGCCAGCTCACTCTCTAGCGGAAGGAACGAGCAGTACTTC
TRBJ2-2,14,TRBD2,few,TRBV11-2,CASSSGLVAGELFF,TGTGCCAGCAGCTCCGGACTAGTTGCCGGGGAGCTGTTTTTT
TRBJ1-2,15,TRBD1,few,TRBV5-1,CASSLGTASRGGYTF,TGCGCCAGCAGCCTTGGGACAGCCTCGAGGGGTGGCTACACCTTC
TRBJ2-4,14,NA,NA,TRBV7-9,CASSPQSGKNIQYF,TGTGCCAGCAGCCCCCAGAGCGGTAAAAACATTCAGTACTTC
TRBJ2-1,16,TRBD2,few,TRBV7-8,CASSLVAAGGPYEQFF,TGTGCCAGCAGCTTAGTTGCAGCGGGAGGGCCCTATGAGCAGTTCTTC
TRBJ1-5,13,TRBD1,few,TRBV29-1,CSVYDRGYQPQHF,TGCAGCGTTTACGACAGGGGGTATCAGCCCCAGCATTTT
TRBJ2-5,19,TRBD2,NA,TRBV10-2,CASSEWGVASGRAHETQYF,TGCGCCAGCAGTGAGTGGGGGGTAGCTAGCGGGAGGGCCCATGAGACCCAGTACTTC
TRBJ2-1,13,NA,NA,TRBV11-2,CASSRRLDNEQFF,TGTGCCAGCAGCCGAAGACTAGACAATGAGCAGTTCTTC
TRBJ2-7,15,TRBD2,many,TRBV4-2,CASSQGLADPYEQYF,TGTGCCAGCAGCCAGGGACTAGCGGATCCCTACGAGCAGTACTTC
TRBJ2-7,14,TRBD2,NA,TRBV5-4,CASSEGSGSYEQYF,TGTGCCAGCAGCGAGGGAAGCGGGAGCTACGAGCAGTACTTC
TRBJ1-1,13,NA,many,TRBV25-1,CASSVKALRGAFF,TGTGCCAGCAGTGTAAAGGCCCTAAGGGGGGCTTTCTTT
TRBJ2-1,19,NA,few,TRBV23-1,CASSQSYHGVASARYEQFF,TGCGCCAGCAGTCAATCGTACCACGGGGTGGCTAGCGCGCGCTATGAGCAGTTCTTC
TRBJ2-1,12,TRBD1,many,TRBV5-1,CASSDQGDEQFF,TGCGCCAGCAGCGATCAGGGGGATGAGCAGTTCTTC
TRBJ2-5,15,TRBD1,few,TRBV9,CASSVDGTGSETQYF,TGTGCCAGCAGCGTAGATGGGACAGGGAGCGAGACCCAGTACTTC
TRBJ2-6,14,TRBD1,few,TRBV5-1,CASRTGDGANVLTF,TGCGCCAGCCGGACAGGGGACGGGGCCAACGTCCTGACTTTC
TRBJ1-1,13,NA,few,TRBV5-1,CASSSGQHTEAFF,TGCGCCAGCAGCTCGGGACAACACACTGAAGCTTTCTTT
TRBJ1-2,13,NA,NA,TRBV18,CASSQTADYGYTF,TGTGCCAGCTCACAGACGGCGGACTATGGCTACACCTTC
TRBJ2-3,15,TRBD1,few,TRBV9,CASSVGQGSTDTQYF,TGTGCCAGCAGCGTGGGACAGGGGTCGACAGATACGCAGTATTTT
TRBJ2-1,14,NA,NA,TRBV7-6,CASSLAQGNNEQFF,TGTGCCAGCAGCTTAGCTCAGGGGAACAATGAGCAGTTCTTC
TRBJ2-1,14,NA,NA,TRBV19,CASSIGGDVNEQFF,TGTGCCAGTAGTATAGGCGGGGACGTTAATGAGCAGTTCTTC
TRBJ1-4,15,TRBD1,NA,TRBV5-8,CASRPTGTGVEKLFF,TGTGCCAGCAGGCCGACCGGGACAGGGGTCGAAAAACTGTTTTTT
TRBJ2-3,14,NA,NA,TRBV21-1,CASSISGSTDTQYF,TGTGCCAGCAGCATAAGCGGGAGCACAGATACGCAGTATTTT
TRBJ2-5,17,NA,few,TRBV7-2,CASSPGGGRRGEETQYF,TGTGCCAGCAGCCCGGGGGGCGGGAGAAGGGGGGAGGAGACCCAGTACTTC
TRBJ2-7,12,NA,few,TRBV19,CASSIPPYEQYF,TGTGCCAGTAGTATCCCTCCCTACGAGCAGTACTTC
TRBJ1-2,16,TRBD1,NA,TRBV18,CASSPGQGGRRYGYTF,TGTGCCAGCTCACCGGGTCAGGGGGGTCGACGCTATGGCTACACCTTC
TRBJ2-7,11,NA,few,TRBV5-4,CASSVRGEQYF,TGTGCCAGCAGTGTAAGGGGCGAGCAGTACTTC
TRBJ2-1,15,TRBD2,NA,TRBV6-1,CASRAGTSGINEQFF,TGTGCCAGCAGAGCCGGGACTAGCGGGATTAATGAGCAGTTCTTC